This TCR beta chain was found in a study of cytomegalovirus exposure and HLA in healthy donors. In the study overall: A prior study identified 117 million unique TCR beta sequences from 200 million or so T cells.

The CDR3 extends over 15 amino acids. Germline lookup yields CDR1 MNHNY and CDR2 SVGAGI (reference sequence). Trimming took 2 bases from V and 5 from J; bases not matched to a gene: 7. PCR was performed using 60 Vbeta and 13 Jbeta primers. Assay: immunoSEQ multiplex PCR; the TCRdb copy retains only in-frame clones and omits some. The table for this sample gives roughly 100,000 clones. Sequencing was carried out using PBMCs. The receptor was isolated from a woman in her 30s in good health and CMV-seronegative. The chain carries TRBV6-6 and TRBJ1-2, with 8 bases identical to TRBD1. The CDR3: CASSYDRGRGYGYTF. In DNA, the CDR3 is TGTGCCAGCAGTTACGACAGGGGAAGAGGGTATGGCTACACCTTC.